The clone carrying this T cell receptor beta chain was observed a handful of times. Its antigen is as yet unknown. These data originate in a study of blood T cells in healthy people across ages. Findings and limits, study-wide: Unsorted PBMC material precluded a definitive naive versus antigen-experienced comparison.

This CDR3 is built from 15 residues. The V and J ends lost 2 bases and 0 bases respectively, with 11 bases between them. Germline-derived CDR1 and CDR2 are MGHDK and SYGVNS. Sample-barcoded 5' priming and a J-beta primer mix drove a second PCR of about 7 to 12 cycles. TCRdb recomputed calls from the 5' RACE reads with MiXCR, one row per CDR3 protein. The sample has about 900,000 distinct CDR3 sequences; around 68% are singletons. This chain uses TRBV25-1 with TRBJ2-7; no clear D gene. Sequenced sample: blood. This clonotype was obtained from a man between 25 and 39 years old in good health. CDR3 residues: CASSEPKKTSYEQYF. The CDR3 bases are TGTGCCAGCAGTGAACCGAAAAAGACCTCCTACGAGCAGTACTTC.